These 21 T cell receptor beta chains share one sample of origin, sequenced in a study of technical replicates of blood from a handful of donors. Assay: immunoSEQ multiplex PCR; the TCRdb copy retains only in-frame clones and omits some. Among tens of thousands of clones listed, nearly 98% were seen once. The material sequenced was T cells isolated from PBMCs. These receptors were taken from a human donor in good health.

The genes are TRBV29-1 and TRBJ1-5, with D uncertain. Trimming removed 4 bases from V and 3 bases from J, with 10 bases in between. Per germline, CDR1 SQVTM and CDR2 ANQGSEA. The CDR3 length is 13 residues. In DNA, the CDR3 is TGCAGCGTTGGCACGGGATTCAATCAGCCCCAGCATTTT. Amino acids: CSVGTGFNQPQHF.

The rearrangement uses TRBV27 and TRBJ2-5, with D perhaps TRBD2 (5 bases). Trimming pared 5 bases from V and 1 base from J, leaving 14 bases between. The germline V gene has CDR1 MNHEY and CDR2 SMNVEV (reference sequence). The CDR3 has 15 residues. The CDR3 here is CASSTRKSGQETQYF. CDR3 DNA sequence: TGTGCCAGCAGTACCCGGAAGAGCGGCCAAGAGACCCAGTACTTC.

This chain uses TRBV6-4 with TRBJ2-1; TRBD1 matches 11 bases. The J segment lost 0 bases and the V segment lost 5 bases, leaving 15 bases of the junction unmatched. This CDR3 comprises 20 residues. The germline V gene encodes CDR1 MRHNA and CDR2 SNTAGT. The DNA for the CDR3 is TGTGCCAGCAGTAGGTTTAGTGGGACAGGGGGACCCCACTCCTACAATGAGCAGTTCTTC. Amino acids: CASSRFSGTGGPHSYNEQFF.

CDR3 amino acids: CAWSVPPGQGTDTQYF. The CDR3 coding sequence is TGTGCCTGGAGTGTTCCCCCGGGACAGGGGACTGATACGCAGTATTTT. The chain carries TRBV30 and TRBJ2-3; 10 bases agree with TRBD1. The V and J ends lost 0 bases and 6 bases, in that order; junction bases with no gene match: 9. Germline V gene data show CDR1 as GTSNPN and CDR2 as SVGIG (reference sequence). The CDR3 runs to 16 residues.

The chain carries TRBV18 and TRBJ2-5, with a tentative D call TRBD2 (5 bases). Trimming removed 4 bases from V and 3 bases from J, with 18 bases in between. Germline V gene sequence: CDR1 KGHSH, CDR2 LQKENI. CDR3 size: 16 residues. CDR3 amino acids: CASSLVTSGVKETQYF. CDR3 in DNA: TGTGCCAGCTCACTCGTGACTTCCGGGGTAAAAGAGACCCAGTACTTC. Full variable domain (rest looked up from reference TRBV18 and TRBJ2-5): NAGVMQNPRHLVRRRGQEARLRCSPMKGHSHVYWYRQLPEEGLKFMVYLQKENIIDESGMPKERFSAEFPKEGPSILRIQQVVRGDSAAYFCASSLVTSGVKETQYFGPGTRLLVL.

V gene TRBV28 combines with J gene TRBJ1-1; D is unclear. V lost 5 bases and J lost 11, with 18 bases in between. The CDR3 loop spans 13 amino acids. Germline values: CDR1 MDHEN, CDR2 SYDVKM. CDR3 DNA: TGTGCCAGCAGTCAACCGGCCGGACGGGAGGCTTTCTTT. It encodes CASSQPAGREAFF.

V is TRBV28 and J is TRBJ2-5; D might be TRBD1 (5 bases). The V and J ends lost 7 bases and 1 base respectively, with 10 bases between them. CDR3 length equals 13 residues. Per the germline V gene, CDR1 is MDHEN and CDR2 is SYDVKM. In DNA, the CDR3 is TGTGCCAGCACCAGGGTGGCCCAAGAGACCCAGTACTTC. This gives the protein CASTRVAQETQYF.

The V gene is TRBV5-1, the J gene TRBJ1-2; 7 positions agree with TRBD1. V dropped 3 bases and J dropped 2; count of bases not matched to a gene: 4. The CDR3 length is 14 residues. Germline CDR1 SGHRS, CDR2 YFSETQ. The CDR3, as DNA: TGCGCCAGCAGCTGGGACAGTGAAAACTATGGCTACACCTTC. Translating gives CASSWDSENYGYTF.

This rearrangement joins TRBV7-3 to TRBJ2-2; 7 positions agree with TRBD1. The trim removed 2 bases at V and 5 bases at J, leaving 2 bases unmatched. The V gene's germline CDR1 is SGHTA and CDR2 FQGTGA. The CDR3 spans 14 residues. The CDR3 spells CASSLARGTGELFF. Written as DNA, the CDR3 is TGTGCCAGCAGCTTAGCCAGGGGGACCGGGGAGCTGTTTTTT.

On this clone itself: Mismatch with germline at one junction end may stem from a read error. The V call is TRBV7-9, the J call TRBJ2-7; perhaps TRBD2 as D (6 bases). The germline V gene encodes CDR1 SEHNR and CDR2 FQNEAQ (reference sequence). This CDR3 has 11 residues. The CDR3 DNA reads as TGTGCCAGCAGCTTAGGGGGGGACTCCACCTTC. Translating it yields CASSLGGDSTF.

V usage is TRBV28 and J usage is TRBJ2-1, with 7 positions matching TRBD2. The CDR3 runs 12 residues. V shed 8 bases and J 7 bases; nucleotides not matched to a gene: 5. CDR1 MDHEN and CDR2 SYDVKM come from the germline V gene. The CDR3 loop is CASRGVGNEQFF. The CDR3 DNA reads TGTGCCAGCCGGGGGGTAGGTAATGAGCAGTTCTTC.

The chain combines TRBV2 with TRBJ1-1; D possibly corresponds to TRBD1 (5 bases). The CDR3 has 12 amino acids. Trimming pared 9 bases from V and 4 bases from J, leaving 12 bases between. CDR1 is SNHLY, CDR2 FYNNEI, per germline. CDR3 nucleotides: TGTGCCAGTCAGCGGGACGGCACTGAAGCTTTCTTT. This translates into CASQRDGTEAFF.

The J gene is TRBJ2-3, the V gene TRBV5-4, with D perhaps TRBD2 (6 bases). Germline lookup yields CDR1 SGHNT and CDR2 YYREEE (reference sequence). The CDR3 contains 14 residues. Deletions cut 4 bases from V and 4 bases from J, with 13 bases between. The DNA for the CDR3 is TGTGCCAGCAGCACCAAGCGGGCGGCAGATACGCAGTATTTT. Translation: CASSTKRAADTQYF.

This clone occurred once. V is TRBV2 and J is TRBJ2-5, with D hard to call. Germline-derived CDR1 and CDR2 are SNHLY and FYNNEI. The CDR3 is 10 residues long. V dropped 7 bases and J dropped 4 bases, with 4 bases sitting between them. DNA for the CDR3: TGTGCCAGCAATCGAGAGACCCAGTACTTC. Amino acid sequence: CASNRETQYF. Full variable domain (remainder filled in from reference TRBV2 and TRBJ2-5): EPEVTQTPSHQVTQMGQEVILRCVPISNHLYFYWYRQILGQKVEFLVSFYNNEISEKSEIFDDQFSVERPDGSNFTLKIRSTKLEDSAMYFCASNRETQYFGPGTRLLVL.

The genes are TRBV9 and TRBJ1-1, with TRBD1 as a possible D gene (6 bases). This CDR3 has 14 residues. V lost 2 bases to trimming and J lost 3 bases, with 11 bases between them. CDR1 and CDR2 from the germline V gene are SGDLS and YYNGEE. CDR3 sequence reads: CASSVNRDHTEAFF. CDR3 DNA sequence: TGTGCCAGCAGCGTTAACAGGGATCACACTGAAGCTTTCTTT.

The CDR3 sequence is CATSRDRVGGTEAFF. CDR3 nucleotide sequence: TGTGCCACCAGCAGGGACAGGGTGGGGGGCACTGAAGCTTTCTTT. V usage is TRBV15 and J usage is TRBJ1-1; 8 nucleotides line up with TRBD1. J was trimmed by 4 bases and V by 3 bases; bases with no gene match: 7. The CDR3 runs 15 residues. Per the germline V gene, CDR1 is LNHNV and CDR2 is YYDKDF (reference sequence).

The genes are TRBV10-3 and TRBJ2-3; TRBD1 aligns across 8 bases. The ends lost 6 bases at V and 4 bases at J; junction bases unmatched: 12. This CDR3 contains 16 residues. The V gene's germline CDR1 is ENHRY and CDR2 SYGVKD. CDR3 coding DNA: TGTGCCATCAGAGGTGCAGGGGGCGATGTGTCAGATACGCAGTATTTT. Its translation: CAIRGAGGDVSDTQYF.

The chain links TRBV11-2 to TRBJ2-1; 10 positions match TRBD2. Germline V gene lookup returns CDR1 SGHAT and CDR2 FQNNGV. With V trimmed by 2 bases and J by 7 bases, 8 bases remained unmatched. The CDR3 is 16 amino acids. This chain's CDR3 is CASSLFLAGGVNEQFF. The CDR3 DNA reads TGTGCCAGCAGCTTATTTTTAGCGGGAGGAGTGAATGAGCAGTTCTTC.

This chain connects TRBV5-4 to TRBJ1-1; 9 positions agree with TRBD1. The germline CDR1 and CDR2 sequences are SGHNT and YYREEE (reference sequence). V shed 1 base and J 4 bases; nucleotides not matched to a gene: 2. CDR3 length: 14 residues. In DNA, the CDR3 is TGTGCCAGCAGCTTGTCGACAGGGGGCACTGAAGCTTTCTTT. Its translation: CASSLSTGGTEAFF.

The V and J genes are TRBV19 and TRBJ2-3; D is ambiguous. Trimming pared 3 bases from V and 1 base from J, leaving 11 bases between. Germline values: CDR1 LNHDA, CDR2 SQIVND (reference sequence). This CDR3 has 15 amino acids. CDR3 nucleotides: TGTGCCAGTAGTATTTTGGGCAGTGGCACAGATACGCAGTATTTT. It encodes CASSILGSGTDTQYF.

This rearrangement joins TRBV7-9 to TRBJ1-5; D might be TRBD1 (6 bases). V was trimmed by 5 bases and J by 4 bases, leaving 15 bases between them. In germline, CDR1 is SEHNR, CDR2 FQNEAQ (reference sequence). The CDR3 covers 15 residues. The CDR3 spells CASSRTDSRNQPQHF. CDR3 in DNA: TGTGCCAGCAGCCGAACGGACAGCCGAAATCAGCCCCAGCATTTT.